These 10 T cell receptor beta chains share one sample of origin, sequenced in a study of blood T cell repertoires in COVID-19. The repertoire was sequenced with immunoSEQ multiplex PCR; TCRdb's copy has only in-frame clones and lacks some. This sample has roughly 260,000 clones; about 85% occur once, and the top ten carry nearly 6.5%. Sequencing used PBMCs or T cells enriched from blood (not recorded which). These receptor sequences come from a woman in her twenties or thirties with acute COVID-19.

This clone appeared a few times. The genes are TRBV5-1 and TRBJ1-4; maybe TRBD1 (5 bases). Germline V gives CDR1 SGHRS, CDR2 YFSETQ. CDR3 length: 15 residues. Trimming left V 0 bases short and J 5 bases short, with 11 bases between. The CDR3: CASSLGGRENEKLFF. The CDR3 DNA follows: TGCGCCAGCAGCTTGGGGGGCAGAGAGAATGAAAAACTGTTTTTT.

The V gene is TRBV30, the J gene TRBJ1-2; D is possibly TRBD1 (5 bases). V gave up 1 base and J gave up 8 bases, with 17 bases separating them. This CDR3 is 14 amino acids long. Germline-derived CDR1 and CDR2 are GTSNPN and SVGIG (reference sequence). CDR3 in amino acids: CAWSALGRVEGYTF. In DNA, the CDR3 is TGTGCCTGGAGTGCGTTGGGCAGGGTGGAGGGCTACACCTTC.

CDR3 protein: CARDEAGTGELFF. CDR3 nucleotides: TGTGCCAGGGATGAGGCTGGCACCGGGGAGCTGTTTTTT. The chain uses TRBV2 and TRBJ2-2; the D is unclear. There are 13 residues in the CDR3. CDR1 and CDR2 from the germline V gene are SNHLY and FYNNEI. V was pared by 9 bases and J by 4 bases, with 12 bases between.

The gene calls are TRBV28 and TRBJ2-7, with D perhaps TRBD2 (6 bases). The CDR3 totals 13 residues. Germline CDR1 is MDHEN and CDR2 is SYDVKM. V dropped 8 bases and J dropped 7 bases, with 18 bases sitting between them. This CDR3 is CASRMGGLGEQYF. CDR3 nucleotides: TGTGCCAGCCGAATGGGAGGCCTGGGGGAGCAGTACTTC.

Worth noting for this clone: The junction departs from the called germline gene at one end, perhaps through a read error. The chain uses TRBV7-2 and TRBJ2-7; 9 bases fit TRBD2. The CDR3 extends over 13 amino acids. From germline, CDR1 is SGHTA and CDR2 FQGNSA. The CDR3 DNA follows: TGTGCCAGCAGCCTAGCGGGGCTTTACGAGCAGTACTTC. Translated: CASSLAGLYEQYF.

This clone was seen a single time. V is TRBV5-1 and J is TRBJ2-2; 10 positions agree with TRBD1. CDR3 length: 16 residues. Losses at the gene ends were 4 bases for V and 7 bases for J; bases not matched to a gene: 10. The germline gives CDR1 SGHRS, CDR2 YFSETQ. The CDR3 bases are TGCGCCAGCAGCGGATTGACAGGGGGCTTAAACGGGGAGCTGTTTTTT. Translated, it gives CASSGLTGGLNGELFF.

The chain combines TRBV5-4 with TRBJ2-2; D not resolved. Per the germline V gene, CDR1 is SGHNT and CDR2 is YYREEE (reference sequence). The V end was cut by 4 bases, the J end by 6 bases, with 16 bases between. CDR3 length: 15 residues. CDR3 amino acids: CASSKSGLSAGELFF. Written as DNA, the CDR3 is TGTGCCAGCAGCAAATCTGGCTTGAGCGCCGGGGAGCTGTTTTTT.

This chain links TRBV7-9 with TRBJ2-4, with D possibly being TRBD2 (5 bases). With 0 bases removed from V and 6 bases from J, the gap between germline ends came to 15 bases. The length of the CDR3 is 16 residues. Germline CDR1 SEHNR, CDR2 FQNEAQ (reference sequence). The CDR3 region has the DNA TGTGCCAGCAGCTTAGCGGTGGAGTCGGCGGGAAACATTCAGTACTTC. Translation: CASSLAVESAGNIQYF.

The chain links TRBV28 to TRBJ1-4; 9 bases match TRBD1. Trimming at V came to 7 bases and at J to 7 bases, leaving 10 bases not matched to a gene. Germline CDR1 MDHEN, CDR2 SYDVKM. This CDR3 is built from 15 residues. The CDR3 loop is CASIFTGQGAEKLFF. The DNA of the CDR3 is TGTGCCAGCATCTTTACGGGACAGGGAGCTGAAAAACTGTTTTTT. Full variable domain (rest looked up from reference TRBV28 and TRBJ1-4): DVKVTQSSRYLVKRTGEKVFLECVQDMDHENMFWYRQDPGLGLRLIYFSYDVKMKEKGDIPEGYSVSREKKERFSLILESASTNQTSMYLCASIFTGQGAEKLFFGSGTQLSVL.

This clone was detected only once. The chain couples TRBV28 to TRBJ2-5; TRBD1 is a possible D gene (5 bases). This CDR3 region has 12 residues. The V end was cut by 8 bases, the J end by 3 bases, with 10 bases between. CDR1 and CDR2 from the germline V gene are MDHEN and SYDVKM. This CDR3 is CASQQAKETQYF. As DNA, the CDR3 is TGTGCCAGCCAACAGGCTAAAGAGACCCAGTACTTC.